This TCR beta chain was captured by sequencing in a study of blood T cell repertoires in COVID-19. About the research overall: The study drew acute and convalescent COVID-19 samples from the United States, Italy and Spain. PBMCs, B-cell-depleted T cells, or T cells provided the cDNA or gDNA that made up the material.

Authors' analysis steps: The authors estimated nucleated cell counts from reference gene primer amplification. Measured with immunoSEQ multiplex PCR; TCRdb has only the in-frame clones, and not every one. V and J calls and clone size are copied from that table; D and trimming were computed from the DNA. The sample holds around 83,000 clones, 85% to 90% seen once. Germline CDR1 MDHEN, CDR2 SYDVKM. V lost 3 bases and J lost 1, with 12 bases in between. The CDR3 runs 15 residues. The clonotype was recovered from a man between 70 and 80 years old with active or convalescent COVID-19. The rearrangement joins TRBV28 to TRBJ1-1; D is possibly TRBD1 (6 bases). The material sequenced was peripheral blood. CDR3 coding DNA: TGTGCCAGCAGTTTGTACAGGGAAGAGAACACTGAAGCTTTCTTT. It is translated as CASSLYREENTEAFF.